Each of the 31 T cell receptor beta chains below was sequenced from the same sample in a study of blood T cell repertoires in COVID-19 (dated by TCRdb to about 2020). The library was generated by the immunoSEQ multiplex PCR assay. In TCRdb, the immuneACCESS table is reduced to in-frame sequences with V and J assigned. These tables do not hold every clone; where another copy was compared, an unresolved V gene accounts for under half, and the others remain unexplained. The sample profile shows about 210,000 clones; 83% of them were found once. The ten largest account for roughly 2.6% of the sample. Sequencing input: peripheral blood. These receptors were collected from a woman between 40 and 50 years old with active or convalescent COVID-19.

The chain employs TRBV24-1 and TRBJ1-5; perhaps TRBD1 as D (6 bases). Germline CDR1 is KGHDR and CDR2 is SFDVKD. The CDR3 is made up of 17 amino acids. Trimming left V 8 bases short and J 5 bases short, with 24 bases between. This CDR3 reads CATIRTGPCPHYQPQHF. The CDR3 coding sequence is TGTGCCACCATAAGAACAGGGCCATGCCCACATTATCAGCCCCAGCATTTT.

This chain joins TRBV18 and TRBJ1-2; D is undetermined. Deletions cut 0 bases from V and 7 bases from J, with 15 bases between. The CDR3 runs 15 residues. Germline V lookup: CDR1 KGHSH, CDR2 LQKENI. DNA for the CDR3: TGTGCCAGCTCACCACCGTTAGGGAGGGCTACTGGCTACACCTTC. Its protein is CASSPPLGRATGYTF.

The rearrangement links TRBV9 to TRBJ2-4; TRBD2 is a possible D gene (6 bases). CDR1 and CDR2 (germline): SGDLS, YYNGEE. The V gene lost 4 bases and the J gene lost 6 bases, with 14 bases spanning the gap. This CDR3 spans 14 amino acids. The CDR3 region has the DNA TGTGCCAGCAGCTATGGGACCGGGGGAAACATTCAGTACTTC. Translating gives CASSYGTGGNIQYF.

The chain combines TRBV29-1 with TRBJ1-1; D may be TRBD1 (6 bases). V gave up 7 bases and J gave up 11 bases, with 20 bases separating them. CDR3 size: 12 residues. Germline CDR1 reads SQVTM; CDR2 reads ANQGSEA. The CDR3 region has the DNA TGCAGCGCCGAAAGGGGGGGCCGGGTTGCTTTCTTT. Amino acid sequence: CSAERGGRVAFF.

V usage is TRBV5-1 and J usage is TRBJ2-7, with 9 bases that match TRBD2. The CDR3 consists of 15 residues. The J segment lost 5 bases and the V segment lost 3 bases, leaving 9 bases of the junction unmatched. Germline V gene data show CDR1 as SGHRS and CDR2 as YFSETQ. CDR3 bases: TGCGCCAGCAGCTCGGGCGGACTAGCGTTCGACGAGCAGTACTTC. Encoded protein: CASSSGGLAFDEQYF.

V is TRBV12-5 and J is TRBJ2-1; 7 positions agree with TRBD1. This CDR3 spans 16 amino acids. The ends lost 0 bases at V and 3 bases at J; junction bases unmatched: 5. Per germline, CDR1 LGHNT and CDR2 FRNRAP. The CDR3 protein is CASGLVSGQYYNEQFF. CDR3 nucleotide sequence: TGTGCTAGTGGTTTGGTTTCGGGACAGTACTACAATGAGCAGTTCTTC.

The chain is built from TRBV2 and TRBJ2-3; tentative D call: TRBD2 (6 bases). The CDR3 length is 14 residues. Germline CDR1 and CDR2: SNHLY and FYNNEI. V lost 6 bases and J 0 bases, leaving 10 bases between the germline ends. CDR3 residues: CASSKGTSTDTQYF. In nucleotides, the CDR3 is TGTGCCAGCAGCAAAGGGACTAGCACAGATACGCAGTATTTT.

This chain joins TRBV10-3 and TRBJ2-1; no definite D call. V lost 3 bases to trimming and J lost 5 bases, with 17 bases between them. This CDR3 comprises 16 residues. CDR1 ENHRY and CDR2 SYGVKD come from the germline V gene. Written as DNA, the CDR3 is TGTGCCATCAGTGAAGAGCGCCCGGCTGCCCACAATGAGCAGTTCTTC. Translated: CAISEERPAAHNEQFF.

The chain couples TRBV4-2 to TRBJ1-5; possibly TRBD1 for D (5 bases). The CDR3 length is 15 residues. Trimming left V 2 bases short and J 7 bases short, with 15 bases between. Germline CDR1 and CDR2: LGHNA and YNFKEQ. The CDR3 bases are TGTGCCAGCAGCCAACTCGCAGGGCAGTTGCAGCCCCAGCATTTT. It is translated as CASSQLAGQLQPQHF.

The chain recombines TRBV19 with TRBJ1-1; a weak D match, TRBD1 (5 bases). This CDR3 comprises 14 residues. Trimming took 7 bases from V and 7 from J, leaving 19 bases between them. The germline gives CDR1 LNHDA, CDR2 SQIVND (reference sequence). The CDR3 DNA follows: TGTGCCAGTAAGACTTCACAGGAACGCGGTGAAGCTTTCTTT. It specifies CASKTSQERGEAFF.

The genes are TRBV11-2 and TRBJ1-1; a possible D gene is TRBD1 (5 bases). The length of the CDR3 is 15 residues. V was clipped by 5 bases and J by 1 base, with 14 bases between them. Looked up from germline, CDR1 is SGHAT and CDR2 is FQNNGV. The chain's CDR3 is CASSRGGVGNTEAFF. The CDR3 DNA sequence: TGTGCCAGCAGCCGGGGCGGGGTGGGGAACACTGAAGCTTTCTTT.

The chain recombines TRBV30 with TRBJ2-5, with TRBD1 as a possible D gene (5 bases). V lost 2 bases and J lost 1, with 8 bases in between. This CDR3 contains 13 residues. Germline loops: CDR1 GTSNPN, CDR2 SVGIG (reference sequence). The CDR3 nucleotides are TGTGCCTGGAGTCTACAGGCCCAAGAGACCCAGTACTTC. Protein product: CAWSLQAQETQYF.

The chain combines TRBV24-1 with TRBJ2-7; D is possibly TRBD1 (6 bases). Trimming stripped 5 bases from V and 2 bases from J, with 9 bases between. Germline CDR1 KGHDR, CDR2 SFDVKD. The CDR3 sequence is 13 residues long. CDR3 nucleotides: TGTGCCACCAGTGTGACAGGAGCCTACGAGCAGTACTTC. Amino acid sequence: CATSVTGAYEQYF.

As regards this clone: A read error may produce the germline difference seen at one junction end. V usage is TRBV7-7 and J usage is TRBJ2-2; TRBD2 is a possible D gene (6 bases). The CDR3 totals 15 residues. Germline V gene sequence: CDR1 SSHAT, CDR2 FNYEAQ (reference sequence). The CDR3 nucleotides are TGTGCTAGCAGCTTTTCCGGGAGCGACACCGGGGAGCTGTTTTTT. It yields the protein CASSFSGSDTGELFF.

The rearrangement links TRBV10-3 to TRBJ1-1; D possibly corresponds to TRBD1 (5 bases). This CDR3 has 19 residues. CDR1 is ENHRY and CDR2 is SYGVKD in the germline V gene. The V end lost 7 bases, the J end lost 3 bases, and 30 bases lay between the germline ends. CDR3 sequence: CAITNVQAGLGPSDTEAFF. The CDR3 DNA reads as TGTGCCATCACCAATGTTCAGGCAGGGCTAGGACCCTCGGACACTGAAGCTTTCTTT.

This clone was found a few times. V and J are TRBV27 and TRBJ2-7, with D unresolved. V lost 4 bases to trimming and J lost 0 bases, with 7 bases between them. CDR1 is MNHEY, CDR2 SMNVEV, per germline (reference sequence). This CDR3 contains 13 residues. CDR3 protein: CASSWANSYEQYF. The CDR3 bases are TGTGCCAGCAGTTGGGCAAACTCCTACGAGCAGTACTTC.

The V gene is TRBV10-1, the J gene TRBJ2-7, with 10 bases that match TRBD2. The V and J ends lost 0 bases and 6 bases, in that order; junction bases with no gene match: 5. CDR3 length equals 15 residues. Germline values: CDR1 WNHNN, CDR2 SYGVQD (reference sequence). CDR3 amino acids: CASSESLAGVSEQYF. The CDR3 DNA reads TGCGCCAGCAGTGAGTCTCTAGCGGGAGTGTCCGAGCAGTACTTC.

Comments on this clone: The same CDR3 can be traced to other DNA sequences in this sample. The chain uses TRBV6-5 and TRBJ1-1; D ambiguous. Per the germline V gene, CDR1 is MNHEY and CDR2 is SVGAGI. CDR3 size: 13 residues. Between the trimmed V and J ends, which lost 2 bases and 1 base, there was a span of 5 bases. This CDR3 is CASSYTGNTEAFF. The CDR3 DNA reads TGTGCCAGCAGTTACACGGGGAACACTGAAGCTTTCTTT.

This clone was counted once. CDR3: CASSRGTGTSVRGEQFF. CDR3 sequence (DNA): TGCGCCAGCAGCCGCGGAACGGGGACTAGCGTGAGAGGGGAGCAGTTCTTC. The chain recombines TRBV4-3 with TRBJ2-1; 10 bases are shared with TRBD2. V lost 4 bases and J lost 10; bases outside the gene matches: 16. CDR3 size: 17 residues. CDR1 is LGHNA, CDR2 YSLEER, per germline.

The J gene is TRBJ2-4, the V gene TRBV7-2; D is uncertain. Trimming cost V 7 bases and J 6 bases, with 13 bases left between them. Germline V gene data show CDR1 as SGHTA and CDR2 as FQGNSA. This CDR3 is 13 amino acids long. This chain's CDR3 is CASIPPSSNIQYF. The CDR3 region has the DNA TGTGCCAGCATCCCCCCTTCCTCAAACATTCAGTACTTC.

The chain combines TRBV30 with TRBJ1-1; TRBD1 aligns across 7 bases. The trim removed 3 bases at V and 4 bases at J, leaving 5 bases unmatched. Germline-derived CDR1 and CDR2 are GTSNPN and SVGIG (reference sequence). The CDR3 is 13 residues long. CDR3 bases: TGTGCCTGGAGCGCGTACAGGGGCACTGAAGCTTTCTTT. Residues: CAWSAYRGTEAFF.

The sample holds one count of this clone. The rearrangement uses TRBV2 and TRBJ1-1; D uncertain. Trimming stripped 7 bases from V and 3 bases from J, with 15 bases between. Germline V gives CDR1 SNHLY, CDR2 FYNNEI. The CDR3 loop spans 14 amino acids. The CDR3 here is CASTASFGDTEAFF. The CDR3 region has the DNA TGTGCCAGCACCGCGAGTTTCGGTGACACTGAAGCTTTCTTT.

This clone was seen more than once but under ten times. This rearrangement joins TRBV7-9 to TRBJ1-3; D is unclear. V lost 5 bases, J lost 2 bases, and 13 bases lay in between. Per the germline V gene, CDR1 is SEHNR and CDR2 is FQNEAQ (reference sequence). The CDR3 length is 15 residues. In nucleotides, the CDR3 is TGTGCCAGCAGCCCGGAAGCGGAGGCTGGAAACACCATATATTTT. This encodes CASSPEAEAGNTIYF.

V gene TRBV28 combines with J gene TRBJ1-5; D is uncertain. V was shortened by 7 bases and J by 0 bases, with 13 bases between the two germline ends. Germline CDR1 and CDR2: MDHEN and SYDVKM. The CDR3 extends over 15 amino acids. CDR3 in amino acids: CASTTLLYSNQPQHF. CDR3 nucleotides: TGTGCCAGCACCACATTATTATATAGCAATCAGCCCCAGCATTTT.

This chain connects TRBV18 to TRBJ1-1; TRBD1 matches 9 bases. Per germline, CDR1 KGHSH and CDR2 LQKENI. The trim removed 4 bases at V and 2 bases at J, leaving 8 bases unmatched. The CDR3 has 16 residues. This CDR3 is CASSHDRGRANTEAFF. The CDR3 bases are TGTGCCAGCTCACACGACAGGGGGAGGGCTAACACTGAAGCTTTCTTT.

This clone has a handful of counts. The V call is TRBV30, the J call TRBJ2-7; D is possibly TRBD2 (6 bases). V gave up 3 bases and J gave up 4 bases, with 19 bases separating them. CDR1 is GTSNPN, CDR2 SVGIG, per germline (reference sequence). The CDR3 has 15 amino acids. The CDR3 is CAWSQSQGLKYEQYF. The CDR3 nucleotides are TGTGCCTGGAGCCAGAGCCAGGGACTCAAGTACGAGCAGTACTTC. The full variable domain, its missing parts supplied by reference TRBV30 and TRBJ2-7, is SQTIHQWPATLVQPVGSPLSLECTVEGTSNPNLYWYRQAAGRGLQLLFYSVGIGQISSEVPQNLSASRPQDRQFILSSKKLLLSDSGFYLCAWSQSQGLKYEQYFGPGTRLTVT.

V is TRBV20-1 and J is TRBJ1-3; no clear D gene. This CDR3 has 15 amino acids. The V gene's germline CDR1 is DFQATT and CDR2 SNEGSKA (reference sequence). The germline V and J ends were trimmed by 3 bases and 0 bases, with 12 bases remaining between them. The CDR3 protein is CSASYGLSSGNTIYF. The CDR3 DNA reads as TGCAGTGCTAGTTATGGCCTCAGCTCTGGAAACACCATATATTTT.

The gene calls are TRBV11-3 and TRBJ1-6; 12 bases map to TRBD1. The CDR3 runs 16 residues. After removal of 6 bases from V and 10 bases from J, the junction contained 10 bases not matched to a gene. CDR1 and CDR2 (germline): SGHNT, YENEEA. Here the CDR3 reads CASRGTGTGGFSPLHF. CDR3 DNA sequence: TGTGCCAGCAGGGGCACTGGGACAGGGGGCTTCTCACCCCTCCACTTT.

V gene TRBV5-1 combines with J gene TRBJ2-7; 7 bases match TRBD1. The CDR3 length is 15 residues. Germline V CDR1 and CDR2: SGHRS, YFSETQ. V lost 1 base to trimming and J lost 5 bases; unmatched junction nucleotides: 9. CDR3 amino acids: CASSLTGQPRDEQYF. DNA for the CDR3: TGCGCCAGCAGCTTGACGGGACAGCCCAGGGACGAGCAGTACTTC.

This sequence joins TRBV5-1 and TRBJ1-3, with D unresolved. There are 14 residues in the CDR3. Germline CDR1 SGHRS, CDR2 YFSETQ. Deletions cut 0 bases from V and 3 bases from J, with 7 bases between. The DNA of the CDR3 is TGCGCCAGCAGCTTGGAACGGAGTGGAAACACCATATATTTT. It translates to CASSLERSGNTIYF. Looking up the rest from reference TRBV5-1 and TRBJ1-3 gives the full variable domain: KAGVTQTPRYLIKTRGQQVTLSCSPISGHRSVSWYQQTPGQGLQFLFEYFSETQRNKGNFPGRFSGRQFSNSRSEMNVSTLELGDSALYLCASSLERSGNTIYFGEGSWLTVV.

The rearrangement links TRBV9 to TRBJ2-1; 7 bases are a match to TRBD2. The V gene end was trimmed by 4 bases and the J gene end by 5 bases; junction bases not matched to a gene: 15. This CDR3 is 17 amino acids long. CDR1 and CDR2 from the germline V gene are SGDLS and YYNGEE. The DNA of the CDR3 is TGTGCCAGCAGCCCCCCGAATGGGGGGGTAGCGGACAATGAGCAGTTCTTC. Its translation is CASSPPNGGVADNEQFF.